Below are 10 T cell receptor beta chains sequenced from a single sample in a study of monozygotic twins with inflammatory bowel disease. TCRdb re-called the 5' RACE reads and catalogs CDR3 proteins one per entry, DNA excluded. This listing includes about 300,000 distinct CDR3 sequences. The sample was blood. The receptors here all came from a human donor with ulcerative colitis or Crohn's disease, or a healthy co-twin of an affected twin (not recorded which).

This CDR3 reads CASSLSGGQVTGELFF. The V and J genes are TRBV7-2 and TRBJ2-2; TCRdb proposes TRBD1, but this gene call is untestable without DNA. CDR3 length: 16 amino acids. Germline V lookup: CDR1 SGHTA, CDR2 FQGNSA. Complete variable domain (other parts from reference TRBV7-2 and TRBJ2-2): GAGVSQSPSNKVTEKGKDVELRCDPISGHTALYWYRQSLGQGLEFLIYFQGNSAPDKSGLPSDRFSAERTGGSVSTLTIQRTQQEDSAVYLCASSLSGGQVTGELFFGEGSRLTVL.

The chain employs TRBV7-2 and TRBJ1-6. Per the germline V gene, CDR1 is SGHTA and CDR2 is FQGNSA. This CDR3 is 14 amino acids long. The CDR3 protein is CASSFFTEDSPLHF.

This clonotype shows up as medium-sized by frequency. The gene calls are TRBV5-1 and TRBJ1-1. The CDR3 totals 15 residues. From germline, CDR1 is SGHRS and CDR2 YFSETQ. CDR3 in amino acids: CASSVRRAGDTEAFF.

The rearrangement links TRBV1 to TRBJ2-1; the TCRdb call, TRBD2, lacks DNA for checking. TRBV1 is termed a pseudogene. There are 16 residues in the CDR3. The CDR3 reads CTSSQDLTSAKVGQFF.

The chain combines TRBV7-3 with TRBJ2-3; TCRdb's D call, TRBD1, is unchecked because there is no DNA. The CDR3 is 15 residues long. CDR1 SGHTA and CDR2 FQGTGA come from the germline V gene. The CDR3 reads CASSLGGQQGDTQYF.

The chain uses TRBV5-1 and TRBJ2-2; TCRdb picks TRBD2, but there is no DNA to check that call. Per germline, CDR1 SGHRS and CDR2 YFSETQ. CDR3 length equals 17 residues. The CDR3 sequence: CASSLARGREHTGELFF.

The gene calls are TRBV7-9 and TRBJ2-1; the D call of TRBD2 rests on TCRdb alone, since no DNA is present to check it. Germline V CDR1 and CDR2: SEHNR, FQNEAQ (reference sequence). The CDR3 sequence is 17 residues long. The CDR3 sequence is CASSRNTPGTRPNEQFF.

This chain links TRBV4-2 with TRBJ2-7. Germline values: CDR1 LGHNA, CDR2 YNFKEQ. The CDR3 contains 14 residues. CDR3 amino acids: CASSQDLQPYEQYF.

The chain combines TRBV18 with TRBJ1-5. The CDR3 runs to 16 residues. Germline CDR1 reads KGHSH; CDR2 reads LQKENI. CDR3 region: CASSPSGLNSNQPQHF.

The chain recombines TRBV7-9 with TRBJ2-1; lacking DNA, the TRBD2 call made by TCRdb goes unchecked. The length of the CDR3 is 11 residues. Germline V gene lookup returns CDR1 SEHNR and CDR2 FQNEAQ (reference sequence). The chain's CDR3 is CASAGADEQFF.